The clone carrying this T cell receptor (beta chain) has a count of ten or more. Its antigen is currently unknown. Arm-PCR with iRepertoire HTBI primers amplified the CDR3 regions for these TCR beta libraries. TCRdb reanalysed the multiplex PCR reads using MiXCR and keeps one entry per CDR3 protein. Of 450,000 to 650,000 distinct CDR3 sequences listed, approximately 16% were seen once; the top ten hold roughly 25%. Germline CDR1 GTSNPN, CDR2 SVGIG (reference sequence). With 2 bases removed from V and 3 bases from J, the gap between germline ends came to 16 bases. CDR3 size: 15 residues. Time point denoted: newly diagnosed GD, antithyroid drugs for less than 3 months. RNA from PBMCs was the source of the TCR library. The patients included were those that came from an endocrinology department in Xi'an, China. These data come from a study of regulatory T cells in long-lasting Graves disease. Study outcomes and limitations: Tissue studied was limited to peripheral blood, excluding thyroid tissue.

The same sample was also used in a study of T cells in Graves' hyperthyroidism and ophthalmopathy. This second study notes: A model of 13 V-J features distinguished ophthalmopathy from stable hyperthyroidism.

This sequence originates from a woman aged 35-60 years with Graves disease. Specimen: peripheral blood mononuclear cells (PBMCs), collected at new diagnosis, from a patient treated with antithyroid drugs. The chain carries TRBV30 and TRBJ1-2; D uncertain. CDR3 amino acids: CAWSLRIPPYYGYTF. The CDR3 bases are TGTGCCTGGAGTCTACGAATCCCCCCCTACTATGGCTACACCTTC.